Shown below are 18 T cell receptor beta chains from a single sample sequenced in a study of CD8+CD57+ T cells in acquired aplastic anemia. Both TCR beta VDJ combination and CDR3 sequence profiling were carried out. Genomic DNA was the template for this profiling. MiXCR, applied by TCRdb to the reads, yields one record per CDR3 protein. The table has around 200,000 distinct CDR3 sequences, less than 50% seen once. For sequencing, patients were chosen who had shown expansion of CD8+CD57+ cells by flow cytometry. Material for sequencing was sorted CD4+, CD8+, or CD8+CD57+ T cells (not recorded which) from PBMCs. Receptors originate from a human donor with aplastic anemia.

This chain joins TRBV9 and TRBJ1-4; 10 bases align to TRBD1. Germline V gene lookup returns CDR1 SGDLS and CDR2 YYNGEE. The CDR3 loop spans 15 amino acids. Germline trimming cut 4 bases from V and 7 bases from J; bases unmatched to any gene: 7. Here the CDR3 DNA reads TGTGCCAGCAGCAGCCGGGACAGGGGCTGTGAAAAACTGTTTTTT. The encoded protein is CASSSRDRGCEKLFF.

The chain is built from TRBV7-9 and TRBJ2-5; no clear D. V lost 3 bases and J lost 5, with 7 bases in between. CDR1 is SEHNR, CDR2 FQNEAQ, per germline (reference sequence). CDR3 size: 12 residues. CDR3 amino acids: CASSFLEETQYF. Here the CDR3 DNA reads TGTGCCAGCAGCTTTCTGGAGGAGACCCAGTACTTC.

In its sample, this clonotype was seen once. V and J are TRBV25-1 and TRBJ2-7; maybe TRBD2 (5 bases). Deletions cut 4 bases from V and 5 bases from J, with 18 bases between. Germline values: CDR1 MGHDK, CDR2 SYGVNS. The CDR3 covers 15 residues. CDR3 residues: CASSANPGSAHEQYF. DNA of the CDR3: TGTGCCAGCAGTGCTAACCCGGGGTCAGCCCACGAGCAGTACTTC.

This clonotype has ten or more counts. The rearrangement joins TRBV9 to TRBJ1-6, with D uncertain. V dropped 0 bases and J dropped 8 bases, with 12 bases sitting between them. This CDR3 region has 15 residues. CDR1 is SGDLS and CDR2 is YYNGEE in the germline V gene. CDR3 residues: CASSVEGGRDSPLHF. The CDR3 region has the DNA TGTGCCAGCAGCGTAGAGGGCGGTAGAGATTCACCCCTCCACTTT.

This sequence joins TRBV24-1 and TRBJ2-1, with a tentative D call TRBD2 (6 bases). The ends were cut back, 0 bases at V and 7 bases at J, with 12 bases in the middle. Germline CDR1 reads KGHDR; CDR2 reads SFDVKD. The CDR3 covers 15 residues. This CDR3 reads CATSDLRSSENEQFF. In DNA, the CDR3 is TGTGCCACCAGTGATTTGCGGTCTAGCGAAAATGAGCAGTTCTTC.

A word on this clonotype: A read error may be the cause here, since a much bigger clone is one base away. The chain employs TRBV6-1 and TRBJ2-5, with D perhaps matching TRBD1 or TRBD2 (5 bases each). Germline V gene data show CDR1 as MNHNS and CDR2 as SASEGT. The CDR3 has 13 amino acids. V was pared by 4 bases and J by 4 bases, with 10 bases between. CDR3 loop: CASSGWGRETQYF. CDR3 coding DNA: TGTGCCAGCAGTGGATGGGGGAGAGAGACCCAGTACTTC.

Comment on this clonotype: At one of its ends the junction is not consistent with the germline gene, which may arise from a read error. V usage is TRBV10-3 and J usage is TRBJ2-7; D is unclear. The germline V gene has CDR1 ENHRY and CDR2 SYGVKD. The CDR3 has 11 amino acids. The CDR3 loop is CASSYPPEQYF. The CDR3 bases are TGTGCCAGCAGTTACCCCCCCGAGCAGTACTTC.

This clonotype was seen more than once but under ten times. The J gene is TRBJ2-7, the V gene TRBV20-1, with 8 bases aligning to TRBD2. Per germline, CDR1 DFQATT and CDR2 SNEGSKA (reference sequence). The CDR3 totals 15 residues. With 1 base clipped from V and 7 bases from J, the junction kept 12 bases outside the gene matches. The CDR3 reads CSARVPGLEADEQYF. The CDR3 DNA reads as TGCAGTGCTAGAGTCCCGGGACTAGAGGCTGATGAGCAGTACTTC.

The chain couples TRBV25-1 to TRBJ2-7, with D uncertain. V was clipped by 3 bases and J by 0 bases, with 12 bases between them. The CDR3 loop spans 15 amino acids. CDR1 is MGHDK, CDR2 SYGVNS, per germline. DNA of the CDR3: TGTGCCAGCAGTGAGACTGATCTCTTCTCCTACGAGCAGTACTTC. Amino acid sequence: CASSETDLFSYEQYF.

This clonotype was detected many times. The J gene is TRBJ1-1, the V gene TRBV19; 8 bases line up with TRBD1. In germline, CDR1 is LNHDA, CDR2 SQIVND (reference sequence). This CDR3 is built from 18 residues. V shed 5 bases, J shed 4 bases, and the junction held 18 bases outside the gene matches. The CDR3 nucleotides are TGTGCCAGTAGTGCAAACCCGTATTCCAGGGGGCTGGGCACTGAAGCTTTCTTT. Protein sequence: CASSANPYSRGLGTEAFF. Based on the CDR3 plus reference TRBV19 and TRBJ1-1, the full variable domain is DGGITQSPKYLFRKEGQNVTLSCEQNLNHDAMYWYRQDPGQGLRLIYYSQIVNDFQKGDIAEGYSVSREKKESFPLTVTSAQKNPTAFYLCASSANPYSRGLGTEAFFGQGTRLTVV.

The chain carries TRBV2 and TRBJ1-2, with D possibly TRBD1 on 5 matching bases. The CDR3 is 13 residues long. The V gene's germline CDR1 is SNHLY and CDR2 FYNNEI. Trimming left V 7 bases short and J 5 bases short, with 14 bases between. For the CDR3, the DNA is TGTGCCAGCACCGATGGGGGGAAGTATGGCTACACCTTC. Translating gives CASTDGGKYGYTF.

This clonotype was counted only a few times. The chain couples TRBV6-1 to TRBJ2-7; 11 positions match TRBD1. This CDR3 is built from 18 residues. Germline loops: CDR1 MNHNS, CDR2 SASEGT. V gave up 2 bases and J gave up 3 bases; unmatched junction bases: 12. CDR3 amino acids: CASSEYLLGQGADYEQYF. In DNA form, the CDR3 reads TGTGCCAGCAGTGAATACTTACTCGGACAGGGGGCGGACTACGAGCAGTACTTC.

V and J are TRBV24-1 and TRBJ2-2; no firm D call. The CDR3 covers 15 residues. V was clipped by 0 bases and J by 1 base, with 5 bases between them. Per the germline V gene, CDR1 is KGHDR and CDR2 is SFDVKD. CDR3 sequence reads: CATSDLTGNTGELFF. Written as DNA, the CDR3 is TGTGCCACCAGTGATTTGACGGGGAACACCGGGGAGCTGTTTTTT.

The chain employs TRBV2 and TRBJ1-6, with D possibly being TRBD1 (6 bases). Trimming took 7 bases from V and 7 from J, leaving 17 bases between them. This CDR3 spans 15 amino acids. CDR1 and CDR2 (germline): SNHLY, FYNNEI. CDR3 DNA sequence: TGTGCCAGCACTGGGGGCCGGCTAGGGAATTCACCCCTCCACTTT. Protein: CASTGGRLGNSPLHF.

To note about this clonotype: Mismatch with germline at one junction end may stem from a read error. This sequence joins TRBV6-5 and TRBJ1-1, with D uncertain. Looked up from germline, CDR1 is MNHEY and CDR2 is SVGAGI. The CDR3 has 15 amino acids. CDR3 nucleotide sequence: TGCGCCAGCAGTTTTGGCCCGGGAAAAGCCACTGAAGCTTTCTTT. Translated, it gives CASSFGPGKATEAFF.

V usage is TRBV25-1 and J usage is TRBJ1-4; tentative D call: TRBD1 (5 bases). This CDR3 is built from 15 residues. V shed 3 bases and J shed 11 bases, with 19 bases lying between them. Germline CDR1 reads MGHDK; CDR2 reads SYGVNS. CDR3 coding DNA: TGTGCCAGCAGTGACGACCGGGCAGGGTCAGCCAAACTGTTTTTT. It encodes CASSDDRAGSAKLFF.

This sequence joins TRBV20-1 and TRBJ1-1; 9 bases map to TRBD1. J gave up 4 bases and V 5 bases, and 8 bases lay outside the gene matches. Per germline, CDR1 DFQATT and CDR2 SNEGSKA (reference sequence). The CDR3 length is 14 residues. The CDR3 DNA sequence: TGCAGTGCTCGACGACAGGGGGGACCCACTGAAGCTTTCTTT. This sequence encodes CSARRQGGPTEAFF.

The sample holds many counts of this clonotype. This sequence joins TRBV6-5 and TRBJ1-6, with D unresolved. V lost 3 bases to trimming and J lost 11 bases, with 11 bases between them. Germline lookup yields CDR1 MNHEY and CDR2 SVGAGI. The CDR3 has 13 residues. CDR3 nucleotide sequence: TGTGCCAGCAGTTATTCGAGGGCAGCACCCCTCCACTTT. Translating gives CASSYSRAAPLHF.